Here is one TCR beta chain with its context. This CDR3 region has 14 residues. Trimming took off 7 bases at V and 0 bases at J, with 13 bases between the two ends. Germline V lookup: CDR1 MNHEY, CDR2 SVGAGI. TCRdb's table, derived via immunoSEQ multiplex PCR, lists solely in-frame clones and lacks some. Altogether about 120,000 clones are present, around 86% being singletons, with the ten largest covering approximately 9%. The sample is drawn from a study of control samples from healthy donors and cancer patients. The V gene is TRBV6-5, the J gene TRBJ2-7; D gene uncertain. The sequence was obtained from a man between 40 and 49 years old in good health. Material: blood. This CDR3 is CASTSRPFSYEQYF. DNA for the CDR3: TGTGCCAGCACATCACGACCCTTCTCCTACGAGCAGTACTTC.